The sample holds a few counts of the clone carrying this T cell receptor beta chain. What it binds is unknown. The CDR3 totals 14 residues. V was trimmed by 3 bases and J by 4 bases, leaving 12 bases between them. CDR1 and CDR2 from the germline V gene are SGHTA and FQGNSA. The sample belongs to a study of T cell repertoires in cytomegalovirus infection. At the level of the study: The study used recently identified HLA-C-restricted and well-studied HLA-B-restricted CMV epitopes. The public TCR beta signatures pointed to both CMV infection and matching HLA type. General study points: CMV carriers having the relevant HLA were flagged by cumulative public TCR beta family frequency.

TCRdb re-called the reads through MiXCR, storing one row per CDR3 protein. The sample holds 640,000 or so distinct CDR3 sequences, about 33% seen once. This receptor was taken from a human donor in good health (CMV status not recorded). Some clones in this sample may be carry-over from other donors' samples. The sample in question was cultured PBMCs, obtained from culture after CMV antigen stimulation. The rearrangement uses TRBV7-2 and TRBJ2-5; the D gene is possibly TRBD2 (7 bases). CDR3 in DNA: TGTGCCAGCAGCTTCAACCGGGGGGCAGAGACCCAGTACTTC. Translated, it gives CASSFNRGAETQYF.